Presented here are 9 T cell receptor beta chains from one specimen sequenced in a study of T cell responses to AZD1222 COVID-19 vaccine. TCRdb's copy holds only in-frame clones and misses some; the assay was immunoSEQ multiplex PCR. The table records about 130,000 clones, about 86% of them present only once. The sequences come from peripheral blood, collected on day 0 of AZD1222 vaccination. The receptors originated from an adult in good health.

The chain is built from TRBV4-3 and TRBJ2-3, with a tentative D call TRBD1 (5 bases). CDR3 size: 17 residues. Looked up from germline, CDR1 is LGHNA and CDR2 is YSLEER. V lost 1 base, J lost 6 bases, and 20 bases lay in between. The CDR3 bases are TGCGCCAGCAGCCAAGGACCCCTCCAGGGTTTCAGGGATACGCAGTATTTT. Translated: CASSQGPLQGFRDTQYF.

This chain connects TRBV2 to TRBJ2-3, with D possibly being TRBD1 (5 bases). The V gene's germline CDR1 is SNHLY and CDR2 FYNNEI. The CDR3 runs to 13 residues. Trimming cost V 7 bases and J 2 bases, with 10 bases left between them. CDR3 sequence reads: CASKAGITDTQYF. Written as DNA, the CDR3 is TGTGCCAGCAAGGCAGGGATCACAGATACGCAGTATTTT. Looking up the rest from reference TRBV2 and TRBJ2-3 gives the full variable domain: EPEVTQTPSHQVTQMGQEVILRCVPISNHLYFYWYRQILGQKVEFLVSFYNNEISEKSEIFDDQFSVERPDGSNFTLKIRSTKLEDSAMYFCASKAGITDTQYFGPGTRLTVL.

V usage is TRBV4-2 and J usage is TRBJ2-1; TRBD2 agrees at 14 bases. J gave up 10 bases and V 5 bases, and 13 bases lay outside the gene matches. Germline V gene data show CDR1 as LGHNA and CDR2 as YNFKEQ. This CDR3 comprises 17 residues. This chain's CDR3 is CASSELTGTSGSREQFF. DNA of the CDR3: TGTGCCAGCAGCGAACTTACAGGGACTAGCGGGAGCCGGGAGCAGTTCTTC.

J is TRBJ1-5 and V is TRBV28; D remains ambiguous. This CDR3 region has 14 residues. The germline gives CDR1 MDHEN, CDR2 SYDVKM. Trimming removed 6 bases at V and 7 bases at J, with 16 bases between. The CDR3 bases are TGTGCCAGCAGCTCAAACCCACCCTGGCAGCCCCAGCATTTT. Encoded protein: CASSSNPPWQPQHF.

This rearrangement joins TRBV5-5 to TRBJ1-5, with unresolved D. The CDR3 contains 17 residues. CDR1 SGHKS and CDR2 YYEKEE come from the germline V gene (reference sequence). Trimming cost V 0 bases and J 0 bases, with 13 bases left between them. CDR3 sequence reads: CASSLAGGVYSNQPQHF. CDR3 DNA: TGTGCCAGCAGCTTGGCAGGTGGAGTTTATAGCAATCAGCCCCAGCATTTT.

The chain recombines TRBV18 with TRBJ1-1, with a possible D match to TRBD1 (5 bases). Germline V gene lookup returns CDR1 KGHSH and CDR2 LQKENI. V was pared by 6 bases and J by 2 bases, with 7 bases between. This CDR3 is 12 amino acids long. In DNA form, the CDR3 reads TGTGCCAGCTCGCGGACAAACACTGAAGCTTTCTTT. The encoded protein is CASSRTNTEAFF.

The J gene is TRBJ1-6, the V gene TRBV28; TRBD1 matches 8 bases. Germline V CDR1 and CDR2: MDHEN, SYDVKM. J gave up 7 bases and V 1 base, and 3 bases lay outside the gene matches. CDR3 length: 15 residues. The CDR3 reads CASSLSGGRNSPLHF. The DNA of the CDR3 is TGTGCCAGCAGTTTATCAGGGGGCAGGAATTCACCCCTCCACTTT.

V and J are TRBV27 and TRBJ1-2, with D maybe TRBD1 (5 bases). Looked up from germline, CDR1 is MNHEY and CDR2 is SMNVEV (reference sequence). Trimming stripped 3 bases from V and 4 bases from J, with 18 bases between. CDR3 size: 16 residues. The CDR3 sequence is CASSFSGRDVGYGYTF. CDR3 DNA: TGTGCCAGCAGTTTTTCGGGGCGGGACGTTGGCTATGGCTACACCTTC.

The chain recombines TRBV5-3 with TRBJ2-1, with TRBD2 identical over 9 bases. TRBV5-3 is flagged as an ORF with uncertain function. The CDR3 is made up of 16 amino acids. With V trimmed by 2 bases and J by 8 bases, 11 bases remained unmatched. The CDR3 spells CARSFTACGGADEQFF. In DNA form, the CDR3 reads TGTGCCAGAAGCTTTACGGCGTGCGGGGGGGCCGATGAGCAGTTCTTC.